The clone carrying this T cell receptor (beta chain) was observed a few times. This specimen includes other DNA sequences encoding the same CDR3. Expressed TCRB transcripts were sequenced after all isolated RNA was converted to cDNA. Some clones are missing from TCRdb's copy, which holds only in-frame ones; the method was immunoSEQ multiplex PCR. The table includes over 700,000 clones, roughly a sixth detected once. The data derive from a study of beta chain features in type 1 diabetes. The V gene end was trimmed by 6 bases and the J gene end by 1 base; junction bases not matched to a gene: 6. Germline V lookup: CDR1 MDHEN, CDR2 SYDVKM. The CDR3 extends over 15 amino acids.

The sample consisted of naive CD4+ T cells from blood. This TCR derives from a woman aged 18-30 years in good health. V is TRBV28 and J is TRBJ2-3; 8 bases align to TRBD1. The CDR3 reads CASSRTGGRTDTQYF. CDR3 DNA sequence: TGTGCCAGCAGCCGCACAGGGGGTCGCACAGATACGCAGTATTTT.